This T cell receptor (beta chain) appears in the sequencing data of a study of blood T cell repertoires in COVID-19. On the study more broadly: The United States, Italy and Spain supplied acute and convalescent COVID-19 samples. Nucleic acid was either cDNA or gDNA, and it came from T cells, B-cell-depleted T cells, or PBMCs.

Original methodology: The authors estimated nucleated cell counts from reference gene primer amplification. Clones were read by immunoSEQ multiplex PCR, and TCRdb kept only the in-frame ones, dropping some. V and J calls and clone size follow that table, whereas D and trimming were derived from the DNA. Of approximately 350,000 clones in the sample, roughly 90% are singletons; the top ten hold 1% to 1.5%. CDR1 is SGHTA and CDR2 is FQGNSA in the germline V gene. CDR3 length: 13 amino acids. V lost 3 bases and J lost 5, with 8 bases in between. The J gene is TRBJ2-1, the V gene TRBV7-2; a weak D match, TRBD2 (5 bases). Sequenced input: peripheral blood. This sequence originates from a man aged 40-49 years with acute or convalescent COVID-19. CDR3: CASSFGVNNEQFF. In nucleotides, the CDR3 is TGTGCCAGCAGCTTCGGGGTAAACAATGAGCAGTTCTTC.